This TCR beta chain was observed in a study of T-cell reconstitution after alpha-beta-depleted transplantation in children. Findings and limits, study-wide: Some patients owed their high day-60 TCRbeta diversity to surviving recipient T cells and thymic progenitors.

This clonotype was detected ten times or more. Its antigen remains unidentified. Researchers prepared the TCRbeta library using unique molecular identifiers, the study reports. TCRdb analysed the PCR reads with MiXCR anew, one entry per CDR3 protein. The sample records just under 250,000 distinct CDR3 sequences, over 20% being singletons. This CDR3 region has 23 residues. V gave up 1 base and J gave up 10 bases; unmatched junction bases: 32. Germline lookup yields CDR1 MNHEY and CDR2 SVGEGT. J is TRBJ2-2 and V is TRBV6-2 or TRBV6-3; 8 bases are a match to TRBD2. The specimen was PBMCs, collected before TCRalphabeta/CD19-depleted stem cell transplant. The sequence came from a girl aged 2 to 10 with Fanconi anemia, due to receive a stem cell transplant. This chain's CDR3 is CASSYCPPSGAGDLTLPEVELFF. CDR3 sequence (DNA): TGTGCCAGCAGTTACTGTCCCCCTTCAGGAGCGGGAGACTTAACCCTGCCGGAGGTGGAGCTGTTTTTT.